The clone carrying this TCR beta chain came up many times. The source of the sample is a study of T cells in Graves' hyperthyroidism and ophthalmopathy. The CDR3 runs 14 residues. The germline CDR1 and CDR2 sequences are MGHRA and YSYEKL. Trimming shortened V by 8 bases and J by 1 base, and 13 bases separated the two germline ends. The TCR beta CDR3 regions underwent amplification using RNA transcripts as the source. TCR CDR3 regions were first amplified by RT-PCR with HTBI primers. TCRdb re-called the multiplex PCR reads through MiXCR, storing one row per CDR3 protein. The data contain about 600,000 distinct CDR3 sequences, 13% to 15% of them singletons.

V and J are TRBV4-1 and TRBJ2-3, with TRBD2 as a possible D gene (6 bases). Material: blood. This receptor was identified in a young woman with Graves' ophthalmopathy. The CDR3 DNA follows: TGCGCCAGCGGGAGGACGGTCCGCACAGATACGCAGTATTTT. Translated: CASGRTVRTDTQYF.